The 19 T cell receptor beta chains in this list originate from one sample, sequenced in a study of T cell responses to AZD1222 COVID-19 vaccine. Sequencing used immunoSEQ multiplex PCR; TCRdb keeps in-frame clones, though not all of them. Of 65,000 to 95,000 clones in the sample, 92% are singletons; the top ten hold 5.5% to 9%. The input for sequencing was peripheral blood, taken on day 0 of MenACWY control vaccination. The receptors stem from an adult in good health.

This CDR3 is CASSVASNSPLHF. CDR3 nucleotides: TGTGCCAGCAGCGTAGCCAGTAATTCACCCCTCCACTTT. This rearrangement joins TRBV9 to TRBJ1-6; no reliable D call. The V gene's germline CDR1 is SGDLS and CDR2 YYNGEE. V was clipped by 0 bases and J by 6 bases, with 4 bases between them. The CDR3 totals 13 residues.

The chain couples TRBV29-1 to TRBJ1-2, with 9 positions matching TRBD1. Per germline, CDR1 SQVTM and CDR2 ANQGSEA. V lost 7 bases to trimming and J lost 8 bases; unmatched junction nucleotides: 8. This CDR3 spans 12 amino acids. The CDR3 protein is CSGRDRVFGYTF. The DNA for the CDR3 is TGCAGCGGGCGGGACAGGGTGTTCGGCTACACCTTC.

The chain is built from TRBV5-5 and TRBJ2-1; no clear D gene. The CDR3 is 15 amino acids. Germline values: CDR1 SGHKS, CDR2 YYEKEE (reference sequence). V lost 0 bases and J lost 6, with 13 bases in between. The CDR3 DNA sequence: TGTGCCAGCAGCTTGGTGGCGGTTCAACCCAATGAGCAGTTCTTC. This translates into CASSLVAVQPNEQFF. The variable domain in full, completed from reference TRBV5-5 and TRBJ2-1, reads DAGVTQSPTHLIKTRGQQVTLRCSPISGHKSVSWYQQVLGQGPQFIFQYYEKEERGRGNFPDRFSARQFPNYSSELNVNALLLGDSALYLCASSLVAVQPNEQFFGPGTRLTVL.

The V call is TRBV18, the J call TRBJ1-4, with D unclear. V was trimmed by 0 bases and J by 8 bases, leaving 10 bases between them. CDR1 is KGHSH, CDR2 LQKENI, per germline. CDR3 size: 14 residues. CDR3 sequence (DNA): TGTGCCAGCTCACCACCGGCAGGTGGGGAAAAACTGTTTTTT. Translated: CASSPPAGGEKLFF.

The chain combines TRBV28 with TRBJ2-2, with a possible D match to TRBD1 (6 bases). The CDR3 has 15 amino acids. Germline CDR1 reads MDHEN; CDR2 reads SYDVKM. V lost 2 bases to trimming and J lost 1 base, with 8 bases between them. In DNA, the CDR3 is TGTGCCAGCAGTTTAGGGGGCAAGAACACCGGGGAGCTGTTTTTT. This encodes CASSLGGKNTGELFF.

V is TRBV19 and J is TRBJ2-2, with D perhaps matching TRBD1 (5 bases). Trimming removed 7 bases at V and 0 bases at J, with 9 bases between. CDR3 size: 14 residues. CDR1 is LNHDA, CDR2 SQIVND, per germline (reference sequence). This chain's CDR3 is CASTLTANTGELFF. The CDR3, as DNA: TGTGCCAGTACCTTGACAGCGAACACCGGGGAGCTGTTTTTT.

The chain uses TRBV3-1 (or the pseudogene TRBV3-2) and TRBJ1-2, with TRBD1 as a possible D gene (6 bases). Germline V gene sequence: CDR1 LGHDT, CDR2 YNNKEL (reference sequence). Trimming took off 4 bases at V and 6 bases at J, with 9 bases between the two ends. The CDR3 contains 12 residues. The CDR3 sequence: CASSLGQNGYTF. The CDR3 DNA is TGTGCCAGCAGCCTCGGACAGAATGGCTACACCTTC.

The chain couples TRBV27 to TRBJ2-7; 8 bases match TRBD2. Germline assignment: CDR1 MNHEY and CDR2 SMNVEV (reference sequence). With V trimmed by 1 base and J by 1 base, 3 bases remained unmatched. The CDR3 consists of 15 residues. CDR3 sequence (DNA): TGTGCCAGCAGTTTATTAGCGGGAAAATCCTACGAGCAGTACTTC. Residues: CASSLLAGKSYEQYF.

The rearrangement links TRBV6-1 to TRBJ1-2, with D hard to call. The CDR3 contains 13 residues. The ends were cut back, 0 bases at V and 2 bases at J, with 4 bases in the middle. The germline V gene encodes CDR1 MNHNS and CDR2 SASEGT. The CDR3 DNA reads TGTGCCAGCAGTGAAGCAGGGAACTATGGCTACACCTTC. The encoded protein is CASSEAGNYGYTF.

This sequence joins TRBV5-1 and TRBJ1-6; 10 nucleotides line up with TRBD1. Germline lookup yields CDR1 SGHRS and CDR2 YFSETQ. The CDR3 has 15 amino acids. Losses at the gene ends were 0 bases for V and 10 bases for J; bases not matched to a gene: 4. Here the CDR3 DNA reads TGCGCCAGCAGCTTGGAGGGACAGGGGAGATCACCCCTCCACTTT. Translated: CASSLEGQGRSPLHF.

The chain links TRBV9 to TRBJ2-1, with a weak D call TRBD1 (7 bases). Trimming cost V 0 bases and J 2 bases, with 18 bases left between them. Germline-derived CDR1 and CDR2 are SGDLS and YYNGEE. This CDR3 is built from 18 residues. CDR3 sequence (DNA): TGTGCCAGCAGCGTAGATGGGGACGGCAGGGGGGCCTACAATGAGCAGTTCTTC. It codes for CASSVDGDGRGAYNEQFF.

The chain joins TRBV6-5 to TRBJ2-2; no reliable D call. The V end lost 4 bases, the J end lost 3 bases, and 3 bases lay between the germline ends. The CDR3 sequence is 12 residues long. Germline V gene data show CDR1 as MNHEY and CDR2 as SVGAGI. The CDR3 sequence: CASSSHTGELFF. CDR3 bases: TGTGCCAGCAGTTCCCACACCGGGGAGCTGTTTTTT.

The chain is built from TRBV3-1 (or the pseudogene TRBV3-2) and TRBJ2-7; no reliable D call. Germline V CDR1 and CDR2: LGHDT, YNNKEL (reference sequence). V shed 4 bases and J shed 9 bases, with 22 bases lying between them. The CDR3 is 15 residues long. The CDR3 DNA reads TGTGCCAGCAGCCCTAGGGCGGCGCGCCCCATGGGGCAGTACTTC. This codes for CASSPRAARPMGQYF.

This chain connects TRBV7-2 to TRBJ2-2; no reliable D call. Trimming pared 2 bases from V and 3 bases from J, leaving 7 bases between. The germline CDR1 and CDR2 sequences are SGHTA and FQGNSA. The CDR3 contains 14 residues. As DNA, the CDR3 is TGTGCCAGCAGCTTATTACGGGACACCGGGGAGCTGTTTTTT. It encodes CASSLLRDTGELFF.

The genes are TRBV7-9 and TRBJ1-5; possible D gene TRBD1, 5 bases. The V gene lost 3 bases and the J gene lost 5 bases, with 20 bases spanning the gap. The CDR3 extends over 17 amino acids. Germline V lookup: CDR1 SEHNR, CDR2 FQNEAQ (reference sequence). CDR3 residues: CASSLGVVGDSDQPQHF. The DNA of the CDR3 is TGTGCCAGCAGCTTGGGGGTTGTCGGGGACTCGGATCAGCCCCAGCATTTT.

The chain uses TRBV9 and TRBJ2-4; D unclear. Trimming stripped 0 bases from V and 6 bases from J, with 4 bases between. The CDR3 runs 12 residues. Germline loops: CDR1 SGDLS, CDR2 YYNGEE. CDR3 sequence: CASSVDLNIQYF. The DNA for the CDR3 is TGTGCCAGCAGCGTAGATTTAAACATTCAGTACTTC.

The chain carries TRBV19 and TRBJ1-1; D is ambiguous. Trimming left V 6 bases short and J 0 bases short, with 11 bases between. In germline, CDR1 is LNHDA, CDR2 SQIVND (reference sequence). The CDR3 loop spans 14 amino acids. In DNA form, the CDR3 reads TGTGCCAGTAGATTGTTCGGGATGAACACTGAAGCTTTCTTT. Translated: CASRLFGMNTEAFF.

The chain has TRBV3-1 (or the pseudogene TRBV3-2) and TRBJ2-2, with D tentatively TRBD1 (6 bases). The germline gives CDR1 LGHDT, CDR2 YNNKEL (reference sequence). With 0 bases removed from V and 5 bases from J, the gap between germline ends came to 13 bases. The CDR3 consists of 16 residues. The CDR3 sequence: CASSQDPQGWTGELFF. CDR3 coding DNA: TGTGCCAGCAGCCAAGATCCCCAGGGGTGGACCGGGGAGCTGTTTTTT.

This chain joins TRBV15 and TRBJ1-5; D not certain. The CDR3 is made up of 13 amino acids. CDR1 LNHNV and CDR2 YYDKDF come from the germline V gene (reference sequence). Trimming removed 0 bases from V and 9 bases from J, with 9 bases in between. The CDR3 DNA reads TGTGCCACCAGCAGAGAGTGGAGGGCGCCCCAGCATTTT. Translated: CATSREWRAPQHF.